Many counts were recorded for the clone carrying this T cell receptor beta chain. What it recognizes is unknown. This specimen comes from a study of regulatory T cells in long-lasting Graves disease. Study-level information: The criterion for persistent Graves' disease was over 5 years of antithyroid drugs with positive TSH receptor antibodies. General study results and limits: Persistent-disease Graves' patients showed less TCR diversity than new cases. Thyroid tissue was not sampled; only peripheral blood was. When disease was persistent, TRBV28, TRBJ1-2 and TRBJ2-5 were the favored segments.

V lost 6 bases and J lost 4, with 15 bases in between. The CDR3 has 13 amino acids. Per germline, CDR1 SQVTM and CDR2 ANQGSEA. Time point given: persistent/refractory GD, antithyroid drugs over 5 years with positive TRAb. The authors made the TCR library using RNA they extracted from PBMCs. To make TCR beta libraries, researchers used iRepertoire HTBI primers and Arm-PCR of CDR3 regions. In TCRdb, the multiplex PCR reads were re-called with MiXCR into one record per CDR3 protein. Of some 430,000 distinct CDR3 sequences in the sample, around a fifth are singletons; the top ten hold around 7%. The TCR was taken from a female donor with Graves disease. Sample: peripheral blood mononuclear cells (PBMCs), taken when the disease was refractory, from a patient treated with antithyroid drugs. V gene TRBV29-1 combines with J gene TRBJ1-1; D may be TRBD1 (6 bases). The CDR3, as DNA: TGCAGCGTCTGTGGGGGGGCTGGCACTGAAGCTTTCTTT. This codes for CSVCGGAGTEAFF.